The T cell receptor (beta chain) under discussion was sequenced for a study of blood T cell repertoires in COVID-19. Study at large: Sites across the United States, Italy and Spain contributed samples from acute and convalescent COVID-19. PBMCs, B-cell-depleted T cells, or T cells were the source of the cDNA or gDNA that made up the material.

Germline V lookup: CDR1 SGHRS, CDR2 YFSETQ. CDR3 length equals 15 residues. Unmatched junction bases numbered 4, after V lost 0 bases and J lost 4 bases. TCRdb keeps only in-frame clones here, not all; method: immunoSEQ multiplex PCR. The table shows some 200,000 clones, with around 87% occurring only once. This rearrangement joins TRBV5-1 to TRBJ2-5; the match to TRBD2 covers 9 bases. The sequenced sample was peripheral blood. The sequence was obtained from a man aged 40-49 years with active or convalescent COVID-19. CDR3: CASSLAAGGLETQYF. The CDR3 DNA sequence: TGCGCCAGCAGCTTGGCTGCGGGGGGGCTAGAGACCCAGTACTTC.